Listed below are T cell receptor beta chains from one sample, sequenced in a study of cytomegalovirus exposure and HLA in healthy donors. The protocol was immunoSEQ multiplex PCR, while the TCRdb copy is restricted to in-frame clones and leaves out a portion. The table shows about 220,000 clones, with about four fifths occurring only once. Sequenced: PBMCs. These receptors were collected from a man aged 35-49 years in good health and CMV-seropositive. Each CDR3 is given with its conserved first and last residue. Each record gives: D gene, clone size, J gene, V gene, CDR3 protein, CDR3 DNA. A D gene is named only where the DNA matches it firmly. Where a row states a size, it is once, few, many or the class of an expanded clone; other rows omit it.

d_call: NA
clone_size: NA
j_call: TRBJ1-4
v_call: TRBV7-9
cdr3_aa: CASSGGLALELFF
cdr3_nt: TGTGCCAGCAGCGGGGGACTGGCGTTGGAACTGTTTTTT

d_call: NA
clone_size: NA
j_call: TRBJ2-7
v_call: TRBV28
cdr3_aa: CASSLTDSSYEQYF
cdr3_nt: TGTGCCAGCAGTTTGACGGACAGCTCCTACGAGCAGTACTTC

d_call: TRBD1
clone_size: NA
j_call: TRBJ1-2
v_call: TRBV4-1
cdr3_aa: CASSQTGTDTSNYGYTF
cdr3_nt: TGCGCCAGCAGCCAAACCGGGACAGACACCTCTAACTATGGCTACACCTTC

d_call: NA
clone_size: NA
j_call: TRBJ1-2
v_call: TRBV7-8
cdr3_aa: CASSLVETRGYTF
cdr3_nt: TGTGCCAGCAGCTTAGTAGAGACGAGGGGCTACACCTTC

d_call: TRBD1
clone_size: NA
j_call: TRBJ2-1
v_call: TRBV19
cdr3_aa: CASSARTGNEQFF
cdr3_nt: TGTGCCAGTAGTGCCCGGACAGGGAATGAGCAGTTCTTC

d_call: NA
clone_size: NA
j_call: TRBJ2-2
v_call: TRBV6-5
cdr3_aa: CASKEAGTGELFF
cdr3_nt: TGTGCCAGTAAGGAGGCCGGCACCGGGGAGCTGTTTTTT

d_call: TRBD1
clone_size: NA
j_call: TRBJ2-7
v_call: TRBV29-1
cdr3_aa: CSVGWTGPYEQYF
cdr3_nt: TGCAGCGTTGGTTGGACAGGGCCCTACGAGCAGTACTTC

d_call: NA
clone_size: NA
j_call: TRBJ2-1
v_call: TRBV7-2
cdr3_aa: CASSLELSNEQFF
cdr3_nt: TGTGCCAGCAGCTTAGAACTTTCCAATGAGCAGTTCTTC

d_call: TRBD1
clone_size: NA
j_call: TRBJ2-6
v_call: TRBV5-1
cdr3_aa: CASSAGTGTLSGANVLTF
cdr3_nt: TGCGCCAGCAGTGCCGGGACAGGCACCTTATCTGGGGCCAACGTCCTGACTTTC

d_call: NA
clone_size: once
j_call: TRBJ1-2
v_call: TRBV30
cdr3_aa: CAWSDEGPRTF
cdr3_nt: TGTGCCTGGAGTGATGAGGGCCCTAGGACCTTC

d_call: NA
clone_size: few
j_call: TRBJ2-5
v_call: TRBV6-1
cdr3_aa: CASSEAVLAPETQYF
cdr3_nt: TGTGCCAGCAGTGAAGCCGTACTAGCTCCCGAGACCCAGTACTTC

d_call: NA
clone_size: NA
j_call: TRBJ2-7
v_call: TRBV6-4
cdr3_aa: CASSDQSYEQYF
cdr3_nt: TGTGCCAGTAGTGACCAGTCCTACGAGCAGTACTTC

d_call: NA
clone_size: NA
j_call: TRBJ1-1
v_call: TRBV5-1
cdr3_aa: CASELGGGGTEAFF
cdr3_nt: TGCGCCAGCGAGCTTGGAGGGGGGGGCACTGAAGCTTTCTTT

d_call: TRBD1
clone_size: once
j_call: TRBJ2-7
v_call: TRBV7-8
cdr3_aa: CASARGGDSNEQYF
cdr3_nt: TGTGCCAGCGCGCGAGGGGGCGACTCCAACGAGCAGTACTTC

d_call: TRBD2
clone_size: NA
j_call: TRBJ2-3
v_call: TRBV9
cdr3_aa: CASNINSGASTDTQYF
cdr3_nt: TGTGCCAGCAATATAAATAGCGGGGCTAGCACAGATACGCAGTATTTT

d_call: TRBD1
clone_size: NA
j_call: TRBJ2-2
v_call: TRBV5-1
cdr3_aa: CASSRGQGRGTGELFF
cdr3_nt: TGCGCCAGCAGCCGCGGACAGGGGAGAGGCACCGGGGAGCTGTTTTTT

d_call: NA
clone_size: NA
j_call: TRBJ1-2
v_call: TRBV9
cdr3_aa: CASSVGGRPLRGYTF
cdr3_nt: TGTGCCAGCAGCGTTGGGGGGAGGCCCCTGAGAGGCTACACCTTC

d_call: NA
clone_size: NA
j_call: TRBJ1-2
v_call: TRBV9
cdr3_aa: CASSVDTAYGYTF
cdr3_nt: TGTGCCAGCAGCGTAGATACAGCTTATGGCTACACCTTC

d_call: NA
clone_size: NA
j_call: TRBJ1-2
v_call: TRBV27
cdr3_aa: CASSLTRANYGYTF
cdr3_nt: TGTGCCAGCAGTTTGACCAGGGCTAACTATGGCTACACCTTC

d_call: NA
clone_size: NA
j_call: TRBJ1-3
v_call: TRBV2
cdr3_aa: CASDGGKLTGNTIYF
cdr3_nt: TGTGCCAGCGACGGGGGGAAGTTGACTGGAAACACCATATATTTT

d_call: NA
clone_size: NA
j_call: TRBJ1-5
v_call: TRBV19
cdr3_aa: CASSLSRGNQPQHF
cdr3_nt: TGTGCCAGTAGTCTGAGTCGAGGGAATCAGCCCCAGCATTTT

d_call: TRBD1
clone_size: once
j_call: TRBJ2-2
v_call: TRBV6-1
cdr3_aa: CASSEGGTGRAGELFF
cdr3_nt: TGTGCCAGCAGTGAAGGGGGGACAGGGAGGGCCGGGGAGCTGTTTTTT

d_call: TRBD1
clone_size: NA
j_call: TRBJ1-2
v_call: TRBV19
cdr3_aa: CASRDRERTYGYTF
cdr3_nt: TGTGCCAGTAGGGACAGGGAAAGGACCTATGGCTACACCTTC

d_call: NA
clone_size: NA
j_call: TRBJ1-5
v_call: TRBV18
cdr3_aa: CASSPFSLPEPQHF
cdr3_nt: TGTGCCAGCTCACCATTTTCGTTACCGGAGCCCCAGCATTTT

d_call: TRBD1
clone_size: once
j_call: TRBJ1-2
v_call: TRBV5-4
cdr3_aa: CASSSGTDGYTF
cdr3_nt: TGTGCCAGCAGCTCCGGGACAGATGGCTACACCTTC

d_call: NA
clone_size: NA
j_call: TRBJ2-1
v_call: TRBV7-6
cdr3_aa: CASSLGGGVEQFF
cdr3_nt: TGTGCCAGCAGCTTAGGGGGGGGCGTTGAGCAGTTCTTC

d_call: TRBD1
clone_size: NA
j_call: TRBJ1-4
v_call: TRBV27
cdr3_aa: CASSPGGTGDIKLFF
cdr3_nt: TGTGCCAGCAGTCCCGGCGGGACAGGGGACATCAAACTGTTTTTT

d_call: TRBD2
clone_size: NA
j_call: TRBJ2-5
v_call: TRBV6-5
cdr3_aa: CASSWSGVQETQYF
cdr3_nt: TGTGCCAGCAGTTGGAGCGGGGTACAAGAGACCCAGTACTTC

d_call: NA
clone_size: NA
j_call: TRBJ2-7
v_call: TRBV7-9
cdr3_aa: CASSPNWSLEGEQYF
cdr3_nt: TGTGCCAGCAGCCCCAACTGGTCTCTAGAGGGCGAGCAGTACTTC

d_call: NA
clone_size: NA
j_call: TRBJ1-6
v_call: TRBV4-1
cdr3_aa: CASSHSTGWDSPLHF
cdr3_nt: TGCGCCAGCAGCCACTCTACAGGGTGGGATTCACCCCTCCACTTT

d_call: TRBD1
clone_size: NA
j_call: TRBJ2-5
v_call: TRBV2
cdr3_aa: CASSSDRGLQETQYF
cdr3_nt: TGTGCCAGCAGTTCCGACAGGGGGCTTCAAGAGACCCAGTACTTC

d_call: TRBD1
clone_size: once
j_call: TRBJ1-5
v_call: TRBV11-2
cdr3_aa: CASSRTGTNQPQHF
cdr3_nt: TGTGCCAGCAGCCGGACAGGGACCAATCAGCCCCAGCATTTT

d_call: TRBD1
clone_size: NA
j_call: TRBJ2-1
v_call: TRBV4-1
cdr3_aa: CASSQEGRGPSSYNEQFF
cdr3_nt: TGCGCCAGCAGCCAAGAGGGCAGGGGGCCCAGCTCCTACAATGAGCAGTTCTTC

d_call: TRBD1
clone_size: few
j_call: TRBJ2-7
v_call: TRBV18
cdr3_aa: CASSPQGQATYEQYF
cdr3_nt: TGTGCCAGCTCACCCCAAGGACAGGCTACCTACGAGCAGTACTTC

d_call: TRBD2
clone_size: once
j_call: TRBJ2-5
v_call: TRBV9
cdr3_aa: CASSNPSGRAGETQYF
cdr3_nt: TGTGCCAGCAGCAACCCTAGCGGGAGGGCCGGGGAGACCCAGTACTTC

d_call: NA
clone_size: NA
j_call: TRBJ1-2
v_call: TRBV19
cdr3_aa: CASSIQGMNYGYTF
cdr3_nt: TGTGCCAGTAGTATTCAGGGAATGAACTATGGCTACACCTTC

d_call: NA
clone_size: few
j_call: TRBJ2-1
v_call: TRBV11-3
cdr3_aa: CASSLEGGITYNEQFF
cdr3_nt: TGTGCCAGCAGCTTAGAGGGCGGGATTACCTACAATGAGCAGTTCTTC

d_call: TRBD2
clone_size: NA
j_call: TRBJ2-1
v_call: TRBV4-1
cdr3_aa: CASSLPSAGYNEQFF
cdr3_nt: TGCGCCAGCAGCCTTCCGTCAGCGGGATATAATGAGCAGTTCTTC

d_call: NA
clone_size: once
j_call: TRBJ1-4
v_call: TRBV27
cdr3_aa: CASTTVGRANEKLFF
cdr3_nt: TGTGCCAGCACCACAGTCGGGCGGGCTAATGAAAAACTGTTTTTT

d_call: TRBD1
clone_size: NA
j_call: TRBJ1-3
v_call: TRBV7-7
cdr3_aa: CASSSGTGAGNTIYF
cdr3_nt: TGTGCCAGCAGCTCGGGGACAGGGGCTGGAAACACCATATATTTT

d_call: NA
clone_size: NA
j_call: TRBJ2-3
v_call: TRBV2
cdr3_aa: CAASGPRTDTQYF
cdr3_nt: TGTGCCGCCTCGGGTCCTCGCACAGATACGCAGTATTTT

d_call: TRBD2
clone_size: few
j_call: TRBJ2-7
v_call: TRBV2
cdr3_aa: CASRYRGGNEQYF
cdr3_nt: TGTGCCAGCAGGTACCGCGGGGGGAACGAGCAGTACTTC